This TCR beta chain came from a study of Graves' ophthalmopathy and Graves' hyperthyroidism. The study enrolled ophthalmopathy donors with moderate-to-severe activity, CAS ≥3, NOSPECS ≥4 and duration under 3 months. Clinical symptoms, serum thyroxine, TRAb, thyroid ultrasound and orbital computed tomography determined diagnosis. This clonotype was recorded at least ten times. Its target is unknown. General observations from the study: Ophthalmopathy versus stable hyperthyroidism: 13-signature model gave 85% to 90% sensitivity, roughly 81% specificity.

Amplification of the TCR beta CDR3 regions used RNA transcripts (as template). Amplification began with first-round RT-PCR using HTBI primers, then second-round multiplex PCR was performed. MiXCR was run by TCRdb on the multiplex PCR reads, yielding one entry per CDR3 protein. The sample lists hundreds of thousands of distinct CDR3 sequences, just over 40% seen once, with roughly 3.5% in the top ten. The CDR3 extends over 17 amino acids. CDR1 is SGDLS and CDR2 is YYNGEE in the germline V gene. With 4 bases removed from V and 0 bases from J, the gap between germline ends came to 14 bases. What was sequenced was peripheral blood. This receptor was identified in an adult man with Graves' ophthalmopathy. This chain links TRBV9 with TRBJ2-6, with D unclear. CDR3 nucleotides: TGTGCCAGCAGCCTCCCCCGGTTGGGCTCTGGGGCCAACGTCCTGACTTTC. This gives the protein CASSLPRLGSGANVLTF.